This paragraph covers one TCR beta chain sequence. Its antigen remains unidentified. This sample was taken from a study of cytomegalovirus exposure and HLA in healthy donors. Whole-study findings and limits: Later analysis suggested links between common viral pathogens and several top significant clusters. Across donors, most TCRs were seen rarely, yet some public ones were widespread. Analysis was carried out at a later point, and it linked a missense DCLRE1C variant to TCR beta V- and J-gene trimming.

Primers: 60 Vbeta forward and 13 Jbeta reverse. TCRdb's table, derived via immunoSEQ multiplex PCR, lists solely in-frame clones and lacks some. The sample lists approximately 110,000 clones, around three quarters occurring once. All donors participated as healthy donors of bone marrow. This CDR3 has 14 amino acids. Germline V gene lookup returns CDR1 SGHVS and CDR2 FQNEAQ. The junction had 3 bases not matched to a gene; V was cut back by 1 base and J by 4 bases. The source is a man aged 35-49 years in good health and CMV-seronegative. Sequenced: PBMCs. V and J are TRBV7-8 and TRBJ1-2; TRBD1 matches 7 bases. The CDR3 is CASSLGGQVYGYTF. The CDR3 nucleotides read TGTGCCAGCAGCTTAGGTGGACAGGTCTATGGCTACACCTTC.